This T cell receptor beta chain was retrieved from a study of glioma-infiltrating T cells. Trimming at V came to 6 bases and at J to 8 bases, leaving 15 bases not matched to a gene. The germline V gene has CDR1 MDHEN and CDR2 SYDVKM. The length of the CDR3 is 16 residues. Amplification of TCR alpha and beta CDR3 regions from RNA used iRepertoire nested multiplex PCR. From the multiplex PCR reads, TCRdb called clonotypes with MiXCR, one entry per CDR3 protein. The sample includes about 180,000 distinct CDR3 sequences, about 47% of them seen just once. Regarding this clonotype: This sequence may be a read error, since a much larger clone differs from it by one base. A read error is likely, as this CDR3 ends without the conserved phenylalanine or tryptophan.

V is TRBV28 and J is TRBJ1-4, with 7 bases identical to TRBD1. The receptor was derived from a human donor with low-grade glioma or glioblastoma, undergoing nonglioma brain surgery, or in good health (not recorded which). The sample taken for sequencing was glioma tissue, nonneoplastic brain tissue, or PBMCs (not recorded which). The chain's CDR3 is CASSPETGSIVEKLFY. The CDR3 DNA follows: TGTGCCAGCAGCCCTGAGACAGGGAGTATAGTCGAAAAACTGTTTTAT.